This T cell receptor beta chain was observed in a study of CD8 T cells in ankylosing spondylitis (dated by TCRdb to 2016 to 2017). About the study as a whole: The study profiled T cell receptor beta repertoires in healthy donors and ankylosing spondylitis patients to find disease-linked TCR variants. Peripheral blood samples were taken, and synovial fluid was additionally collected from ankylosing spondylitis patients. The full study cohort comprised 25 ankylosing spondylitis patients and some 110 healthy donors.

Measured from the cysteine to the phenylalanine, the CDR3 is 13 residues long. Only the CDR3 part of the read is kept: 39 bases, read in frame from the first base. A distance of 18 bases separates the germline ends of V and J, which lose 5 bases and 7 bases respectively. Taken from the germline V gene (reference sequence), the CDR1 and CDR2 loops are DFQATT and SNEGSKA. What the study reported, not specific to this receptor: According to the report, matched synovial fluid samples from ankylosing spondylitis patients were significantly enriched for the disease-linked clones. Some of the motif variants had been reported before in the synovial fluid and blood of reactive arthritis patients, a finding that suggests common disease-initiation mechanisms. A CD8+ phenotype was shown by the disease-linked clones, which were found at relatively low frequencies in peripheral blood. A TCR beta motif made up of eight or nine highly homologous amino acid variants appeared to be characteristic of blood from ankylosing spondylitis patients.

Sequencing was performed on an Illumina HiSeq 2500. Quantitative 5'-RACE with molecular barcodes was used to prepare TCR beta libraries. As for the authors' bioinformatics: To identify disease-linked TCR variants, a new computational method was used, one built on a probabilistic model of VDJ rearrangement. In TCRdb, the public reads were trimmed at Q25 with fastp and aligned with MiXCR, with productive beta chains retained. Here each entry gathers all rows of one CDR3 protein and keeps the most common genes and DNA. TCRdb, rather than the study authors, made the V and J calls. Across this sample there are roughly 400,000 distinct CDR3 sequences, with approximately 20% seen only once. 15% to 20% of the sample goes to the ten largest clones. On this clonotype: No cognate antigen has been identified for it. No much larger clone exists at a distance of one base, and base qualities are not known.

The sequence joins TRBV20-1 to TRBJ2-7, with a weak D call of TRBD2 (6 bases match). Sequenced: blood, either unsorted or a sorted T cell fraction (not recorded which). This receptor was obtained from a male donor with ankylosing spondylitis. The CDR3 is CSAPIPSDPEQYF. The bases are TGCAGTGCTCCCATTCCTAGCGACCCTGAGCAGTACTTC.